The present T cell receptor beta chain was sequenced within a study of CD4 T cells in relation to SARS-CoV-2 and coronaviruses. The unexposed donors gave CD4+ T cells in about 2010-2019, prior to COVID-19. Isolation of CD4+ T cells took place after about 10 days in culture. There are 14 residues in the CDR3. Germline loops: CDR1 LNHDA, CDR2 SQIVND (reference sequence). Unmatched junction bases numbered 6, after V lost 5 bases and J lost 7 bases. Method: immunoSEQ multiplex PCR; TCRdb's copy keeps in-frame clones and lacks some. The table lists nearly 30,000 clones, about 80% of them singletons. About this clone itself: Antigen specificity is unknown.

This chain uses TRBV19 with TRBJ1-4, with TRBD1 identical over 8 bases. This TCR was recovered from a human donor in good health. Input material: CD4+ T cells from PBMCs, cultured in vitro. As DNA, the CDR3 is TGTGCCAGTAGTCCGGCAGGGGGCCTTGAAAAACTGTTTTTT. This gives the protein CASSPAGGLEKLFF.